This T cell receptor beta chain was captured in a study of cytomegalovirus exposure and HLA in healthy donors. Overall study: Unique TCR beta sequences numbering approximately 120 million came from around 180 million T cells in an earlier analysis. General study points: Available immune exposure information was restricted to CMV serostatus only. Productive status was seen about 87% or about 30% of the time for most TCR beta V segments in an earlier analysis.

Among the donors, all were healthy bone marrow donors. Per germline, CDR1 SGHKS and CDR2 YYEKEE (reference sequence). The V and J ends lost 4 bases and 0 bases, in that order; junction bases with no gene match: 6. The CDR3 consists of 16 residues. With respect to this clone: The antigen is not known.

Primers for the PCR totalled 60 Vbeta and 13 Jbeta. Profiled with immunoSEQ multiplex PCR; TCRdb holds only in-frame clones, not every one. Here the sample spans about 140,000 clones, roughly three quarters being singletons. The TCR sequence derives from a man aged 25 to 45 in good health and CMV-seronegative. The chain employs TRBV5-5 and TRBJ2-1, with 8 bases fitting TRBD2. Sequencing used PBMCs. The CDR3 DNA follows: TGTGCCAGCAGCCCCGGGAGGGCGAGCTCCTACAATGAGCAGTTCTTC. Translating it yields CASSPGRASSYNEQFF.